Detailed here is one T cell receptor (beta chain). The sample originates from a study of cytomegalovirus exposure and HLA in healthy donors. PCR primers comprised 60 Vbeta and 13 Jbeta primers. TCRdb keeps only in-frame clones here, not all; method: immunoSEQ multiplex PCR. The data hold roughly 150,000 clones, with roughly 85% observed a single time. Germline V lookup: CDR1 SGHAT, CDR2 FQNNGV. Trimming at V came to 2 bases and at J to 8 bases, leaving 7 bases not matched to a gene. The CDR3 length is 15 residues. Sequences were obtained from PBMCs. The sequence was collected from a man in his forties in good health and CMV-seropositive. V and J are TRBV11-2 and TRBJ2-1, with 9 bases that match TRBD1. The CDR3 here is CASSLSGTGIHEQFF. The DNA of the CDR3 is TGTGCCAGCAGCTTAAGCGGGACAGGGATCCATGAGCAGTTCTTC.